These 14 T cell receptor beta chains came from one sample sequenced in a study of T cell repertoires in cytomegalovirus infection. Using its own MiXCR run on the reads, TCRdb lists one record per CDR3 protein. The data show more than 500,000 distinct CDR3 sequences, 16% seen once. Sample: CD8+ T cells from PBMCs. The origin of the receptors is a human donor in good health (CMV status not recorded). Some clones in this sample may be carry-over from other donors' samples.

This clonotype came up many times. V gene TRBV20-1 combines with J gene TRBJ1-4, with D tentatively TRBD1 (5 bases). Trimming pared 3 bases from V and 0 bases from J, leaving 20 bases between. CDR1 DFQATT and CDR2 SNEGSKA come from the germline V gene (reference sequence). The CDR3 spans 18 residues. The CDR3 loop is CSASFGAVQPATNEKLFF. The DNA of the CDR3 is TGCAGTGCTAGTTTCGGGGCGGTTCAACCGGCAACTAATGAAAAACTGTTTTTT.

There are many counts of this clonotype. V is TRBV12-3 or TRBV12-4 and J is TRBJ2-1; TRBD1 aligns across 10 bases. The V gene end was trimmed by 6 bases and the J gene end by 7 bases; junction bases not matched to a gene: 6. CDR3 length: 14 amino acids. Here the CDR3 DNA reads TGTGCCAGCAGATCGGGACAGGGGAGAAATGAGCAGTTCTTC. Translated, it gives CASRSGQGRNEQFF.

The chain is built from TRBV7-9 and TRBJ2-7; perhaps TRBD2 as D (6 bases). CDR3 size: 14 residues. Germline values: CDR1 SEHNR, CDR2 FQNEAQ (reference sequence). V dropped 4 bases and J dropped 3 bases, with 13 bases sitting between them. The CDR3, as DNA: TGTGCCAGCAGCTCTCGGGGGTGGGGCTACGAGCAGTACTTC. Translated: CASSSRGWGYEQYF.

This clonotype was seen many times. The V gene is TRBV6-1, the J gene TRBJ2-5, with D perhaps matching TRBD2 (5 bases). Between the trimmed V and J ends, which lost 5 bases and 1 base, there was a span of 11 bases. Germline V CDR1 and CDR2: MNHNS, SASEGT. The CDR3 has 14 residues. The CDR3 here is CASSMTTGQETQYF. In DNA form, the CDR3 reads TGTGCCAGCAGTATGACTACGGGCCAAGAGACCCAGTACTTC.

The chain uses TRBV7-9 and TRBJ2-7; D is ambiguous. The CDR3 has 13 residues. The V and J ends lost 5 bases and 3 bases respectively, with 11 bases between them. The V gene's germline CDR1 is SEHNR and CDR2 FQNEAQ (reference sequence). The CDR3 sequence is CASSPTEIYEQYF. The CDR3 DNA sequence: TGTGCCAGCAGCCCGACGGAAATCTACGAGCAGTACTTC.

The table lists this clonotype with many counts. V usage is TRBV2 and J usage is TRBJ1-1; 7 nucleotides align to TRBD1. Germline loops: CDR1 SNHLY, CDR2 FYNNEI. The CDR3 is 17 amino acids. Germline trimming cut 2 bases from V and 4 bases from J; bases unmatched to any gene: 13. The CDR3 coding sequence is TGTGCCAGCAGTGAACCGTTGACAGGGCGGGGGAGCACTGAAGCTTTCTTT. Its translation: CASSEPLTGRGSTEAFF.

This clonotype was observed many times. V gene TRBV6-5 combines with J gene TRBJ1-3; the match to TRBD1 covers 7 bases. Germline CDR1 MNHEY, CDR2 SVGAGI. Trimming at V came to 0 bases and at J to 2 bases, leaving 16 bases not matched to a gene. The length of the CDR3 is 20 residues. The CDR3, as DNA: TGTGCCAGCAGTTACTCGGGACAGCTAAAACCTTTTACCCCTGGAAACACCATATATTTT. Amino acid sequence: CASSYSGQLKPFTPGNTIYF.

This clonotype has ten or more counts. The chain uses TRBV6-6 and TRBJ2-5; 7 positions match TRBD2. After removal of 2 bases from V and 5 bases from J, the junction contained 8 bases not matched to a gene. The CDR3 sequence is 15 residues long. Germline assignment: CDR1 MNHNY and CDR2 SVGAGI (reference sequence). CDR3 sequence (DNA): TGTGCCAGCAGTTACGGGGGAGGGCGGTGGGAGACCCAGTACTTC. Its protein product is CASSYGGGRWETQYF.

This clonotype was counted only a few times. This sequence joins TRBV27 and TRBJ2-1, with D possibly called TRBD1 or TRBD2 (6 bases each). This CDR3 has 13 amino acids. Germline-derived CDR1 and CDR2 are MNHEY and SMNVEV (reference sequence). V was shortened by 7 bases and J by 7 bases, with 14 bases between the two germline ends. CDR3 sequence (DNA): TGTGCCAGCACTTCCGGAGGGGGGAATGAGCAGTTCTTC. Its protein is CASTSGGGNEQFF.

This clonotype has a handful of counts. The CDR3, as DNA: TGTGCCAGCAACGACCGGGGGTTACCCTACGAGCAGTACTTC. Protein sequence: CASNDRGLPYEQYF. The chain uses TRBV6-1 and TRBJ2-7; D is perhaps TRBD2 (6 bases). The germline CDR1 and CDR2 sequences are MNHNS and SASEGT. CDR3 length: 14 residues. V lost 7 bases and J lost 2, with 15 bases in between.

This clonotype was picked up a small number of times. The chain carries TRBV29-1 and TRBJ2-1; D gene uncertain. Trimming cost V 2 bases and J 7 bases, with 12 bases left between them. The CDR3 is 13 amino acids. Per the germline V gene, CDR1 is SQVTM and CDR2 is ANQGSEA. DNA for the CDR3: TGCAGCGTTGAACCCCCTGCCAGGAATGAGCAGTTCTTC. Translation: CSVEPPARNEQFF.

The chain employs TRBV25-1 and TRBJ2-7; no definite D call. The V gene lost 6 bases and the J gene lost 3 bases, with 12 bases spanning the gap. Germline values: CDR1 MGHDK, CDR2 SYGVNS. The CDR3 loop spans 13 amino acids. CDR3 in amino acids: CASRSIGIYEQYF. In nucleotides, the CDR3 is TGTGCCAGCAGATCCATCGGCATCTACGAGCAGTACTTC.

The CDR3 spells CSARGVLAPYNEQFF. The CDR3 nucleotides read TGCAGTGCTAGAGGCGTCCTAGCCCCTTACAATGAGCAGTTCTTC. This chain links TRBV20-1 with TRBJ2-1; D perhaps matches TRBD2 (5 bases). The V end lost 1 base, the J end lost 4 bases, and 14 bases lay between the germline ends. Germline CDR1 and CDR2: DFQATT and SNEGSKA (reference sequence). The CDR3 contains 15 residues.

The chain couples TRBV28 to TRBJ2-7; D is undetermined. Germline V gene data show CDR1 as MDHEN and CDR2 as SYDVKM. The CDR3 extends over 14 amino acids. Trimming took 7 bases from V and 3 from J, leaving 16 bases between them. In DNA, the CDR3 is TGTGCCAGCATAAAGACGGCCGCCGGCTACGAGCAGTACTTC. It codes for CASIKTAAGYEQYF.